The 25 T cell receptor beta chains given below trace back to one sample, sequenced in a study of CD8 T cells in ankylosing spondylitis. Study outcomes and limitations: A TCR beta motif of eight or nine highly homologous variants seemed to mark ankylosing spondylitis blood.

TCRdb independently ran MiXCR on the 5' RACE reads; one entry per CDR3 protein. In the table there are 220,000 or so distinct CDR3 sequences, about 18% of which are singletons. These TCRs' antigens remain unknown. What was sequenced was blood, either unsorted or a sorted T cell fraction (not recorded which). The receptor source for this set is a male donor with ankylosing spondylitis.

This chain links TRBV7-8 with TRBJ1-2; D is unresolved. There are 15 residues in the CDR3. Between the trimmed V and J ends, which lost 1 base and 7 bases, there was a span of 16 bases. The germline CDR1 and CDR2 sequences are SGHVS and FQNEAQ. CDR3 amino acids: CASSLGFEPMGGYTF. The CDR3 DNA reads TGTGCCAGCAGCTTAGGTTTTGAACCGATGGGTGGCTACACCTTC.

This clonotype has only a few counts. The chain links TRBV20-1 to TRBJ1-1; weak D call: TRBD1 (5 bases). V was cut by 3 bases and J by 0 bases, with 14 bases left in between. CDR3 length: 15 residues. CDR1 is DFQATT, CDR2 SNEGSKA, per germline (reference sequence). CDR3 region: CSASPDRTMNTEAFF. The CDR3 DNA reads as TGCAGTGCTAGCCCCGACAGAACGATGAACACTGAAGCTTTCTTT.

This clonotype was picked up one time. This chain links TRBV29-1 with TRBJ2-3, with TRBD2 identical over 7 bases. This CDR3 spans 16 amino acids. Trimming took 3 bases from V and 4 from J; bases not matched to a gene: 13. The germline gives CDR1 SQVTM, CDR2 ANQGSEA. The chain's CDR3 is CSVEVVVREVPDTQYF. In DNA, the CDR3 is TGCAGCGTTGAGGTTGTTGTTCGGGAGGTCCCAGATACGCAGTATTTT.

This clonotype was recorded at least ten times. The CDR3 region is CASSDTGYEQFF. The CDR3 region has the DNA TGTGCCAGCAGTGATACAGGGTATGAGCAGTTCTTC. The chain uses TRBV12-3 or TRBV12-4 and TRBJ2-1; possible D gene TRBD1, 6 bases. V lost 5 bases and J 8 bases, leaving 10 bases between the germline ends. This CDR3 contains 12 residues.

This clonotype was seen a handful of times. V gene TRBV5-4 combines with J gene TRBJ2-3; no clear D. Looked up from germline, CDR1 is SGHNT and CDR2 is YYREEE (reference sequence). Trimming shortened V by 3 bases and J by 4 bases, and 6 bases separated the two germline ends. The CDR3 totals 12 residues. Here the CDR3 DNA reads TGTGCCAGCAGCTATAATGCAGATACGCAGTATTTT. Protein product: CASSYNADTQYF.

This clonotype has just a few counts. V and J are TRBV12-3 or TRBV12-4 and TRBJ2-5, with 7 nucleotides matching TRBD1. V gave up 5 bases and J gave up 8 bases; unmatched junction bases: 26. The CDR3 has 19 amino acids. CDR3 DNA: TGTGCCAGCAGTGTAGAAGCCCTATATGACAGGGACCCCCCATCTACCCAGTACTTC. Its translation: CASSVEALYDRDPPSTQYF.

This clonotype was picked up a small number of times. CDR3 nucleotide sequence: TGTGCCAGCGCCGTTTGGGGCGCGGCAACAGATACGCAGTATTTT. This sequence encodes CASAVWGAATDTQYF. This sequence joins TRBV12-3 or TRBV12-4 and TRBJ2-3; tentative D call: TRBD1 (5 bases). The V and J ends lost 8 bases and 3 bases respectively, with 18 bases between them. This CDR3 contains 15 residues.

The V and J genes are TRBV27 and TRBJ1-1; 7 bases agree with TRBD1. The CDR3 contains 14 residues. The junction had 6 bases not matched to a gene; V was cut back by 2 bases and J by 6 bases. The germline V gene encodes CDR1 MNHEY and CDR2 SMNVEV (reference sequence). CDR3 in amino acids: CASSLLRTGAEAFF. The CDR3 DNA follows: TGTGCCAGCAGTTTACTTAGGACAGGAGCTGAAGCTTTCTTT.

J is TRBJ2-7 and V is TRBV3-1; no clear D gene. Trimming left V 0 bases short and J 7 bases short, with 19 bases between. Germline V gene lookup returns CDR1 LGHDT and CDR2 YNNKEL (reference sequence). The CDR3 is 16 amino acids. CDR3: CASSQESAILLGEQYF. The CDR3 DNA is TGTGCCAGCAGCCAAGAGTCAGCTATACTACTTGGAGAGCAGTACTTC.

At least ten counts were recorded for this clonotype. The genes are TRBV4-3 and TRBJ2-1; 12 bases are a match to TRBD2. The V and J ends lost 0 bases and 5 bases, in that order; junction bases with no gene match: 5. Germline lookup yields CDR1 LGHNA and CDR2 YSLEER. This CDR3 is 17 amino acids long. CDR3 amino acids: CASSQDSPSGRDNEQFF. CDR3 sequence (DNA): TGCGCCAGCAGCCAAGATTCGCCTAGCGGGAGGGACAATGAGCAGTTCTTC.

The V and J genes are TRBV2 and TRBJ2-5, with D uncertain. CDR3 length: 14 amino acids. The V gene's germline CDR1 is SNHLY and CDR2 FYNNEI. Trimming took 7 bases from V and 4 from J, leaving 16 bases between them. CDR3 protein: CASTPRVGLETQYF. In DNA form, the CDR3 reads TGTGCCAGCACCCCACGGGTGGGATTAGAGACCCAGTACTTC.

V gene TRBV3-1 combines with J gene TRBJ2-3; D may be TRBD2 (6 bases). V lost 5 bases and J lost 6, with 12 bases in between. This CDR3 has 13 amino acids. Per germline, CDR1 LGHDT and CDR2 YNNKEL (reference sequence). CDR3 loop: CASSTRDFDTQYF. DNA for the CDR3: TGTGCCAGCAGCACCCGGGACTTTGATACGCAGTATTTT.

The V and J genes are TRBV11-2 and TRBJ2-7, with 13 bases that match TRBD2. CDR3 length equals 16 residues. Per the germline V gene, CDR1 is SGHAT and CDR2 is FQNNGV. V lost 5 bases, J lost 4 bases, and 8 bases stayed unmatched. The CDR3 region is CASSPGLAGSAYEQYF. The CDR3 nucleotides read TGTGCCAGCAGCCCGGGACTAGCGGGGAGTGCTTACGAGCAGTACTTC.

The rearrangement uses TRBV7-2 and TRBJ2-3; D uncertain. Germline CDR1 and CDR2: SGHTA and FQGNSA. V was clipped by 2 bases and J by 6 bases, with 15 bases between them. CDR3 length equals 15 residues. Here the CDR3 DNA reads TGTGCCAGCAGCTTACCGAACGCCGCTCGTGATACGCAGTATTTT. Translating gives CASSLPNAARDTQYF.

This clonotype has just a few counts. This chain connects TRBV7-2 to TRBJ1-2; D gene ambiguous. This CDR3 has 14 residues. CDR1 and CDR2 from the germline V gene are SGHTA and FQGNSA. The ends were cut back, 3 bases at V and 4 bases at J, with 12 bases in the middle. The CDR3 DNA reads TGTGCCAGCAGCTTCGGGCCAGACCCCTATGGCTACACCTTC. It codes for CASSFGPDPYGYTF.

This clonotype was observed a handful of times. The V and J genes are TRBV28 and TRBJ2-1; 10 bases agree with TRBD2. Germline CDR1 is MDHEN and CDR2 is SYDVKM. V gave up 2 bases and J gave up 5 bases; unmatched junction bases: 3. This CDR3 has 15 residues. CDR3 coding DNA: TGTGCCAGCAGTTTACTAGCGGGAGTGCACAATGAGCAGTTCTTC. Protein product: CASSLLAGVHNEQFF.

The gene calls are TRBV3-1 and TRBJ2-1, with 9 bases fitting TRBD2. Trimming cost V 2 bases and J 4 bases; bases outside gene matches: 6. CDR3 length: 16 amino acids. Per the germline V gene, CDR1 is LGHDT and CDR2 is YNNKEL (reference sequence). This chain's CDR3 is CASSQISGSPYNEQFF. CDR3 nucleotides: TGTGCCAGCAGCCAAATTAGCGGGAGTCCTTACAATGAGCAGTTCTTC.

This clonotype was counted ten times or more. The chain recombines TRBV13 with TRBJ2-7; 13 bases fit TRBD2. V dropped 4 bases and J dropped 5; count of bases not matched to a gene: 2. CDR1 and CDR2 from the germline V gene are PRHDT and FYEKMQ (reference sequence). This CDR3 is 14 amino acids long. This CDR3 is CASSSGTSGDEQYF. The DNA of the CDR3 is TGTGCCAGCAGCTCCGGGACTAGCGGGGACGAGCAGTACTTC. The entire variable domain, with the rest obtained from reference TRBV13 and TRBJ2-7, is as follows: AAGVIQSPRHLIKEKRETATLKCYPIPRHDTVYWYQQGPGQDPQFLISFYEKMQSDKGSIPDRFSAQQFSDYHSELNMSSLELGDSALYFCASSSGTSGDEQYFGPGTRLTVT.

This chain uses TRBV28 with TRBJ2-7; unclear D gene. The CDR3 runs 13 residues. Trimming took 7 bases from V and 2 from J, leaving 12 bases between them. In germline, CDR1 is MDHEN, CDR2 SYDVKM. CDR3 DNA sequence: TGTGCCAGCAACCCTATGGTCCCCTACGAGCAGTACTTC. Its translation: CASNPMVPYEQYF.

V is TRBV3-1 and J is TRBJ2-1; no firm D call. The CDR3 is 17 residues long. Trimming left V 1 base short and J 3 bases short, with 16 bases between. From germline, CDR1 is LGHDT and CDR2 YNNKEL (reference sequence). CDR3 amino acids: CASSQGEATPFYNEQFF. DNA for the CDR3: TGTGCCAGCAGCCAAGGAGAGGCTACTCCCTTCTACAATGAGCAGTTCTTC.

The sample holds a few counts of this clonotype. The chain combines TRBV3-1 with TRBJ2-1; D is uncertain. Germline loops: CDR1 LGHDT, CDR2 YNNKEL (reference sequence). The V and J ends lost 2 bases and 4 bases respectively, with 9 bases between them. This CDR3 region has 14 residues. Written as DNA, the CDR3 is TGTGCCAGCAGCCAATCTAGGGTTTACAATGAGCAGTTCTTC. Translating gives CASSQSRVYNEQFF.

The chain links TRBV5-6 to TRBJ2-1; 8 bases are a match to TRBD2. From germline, CDR1 is SGHDT and CDR2 YYEEEE. This CDR3 spans 16 amino acids. The J segment lost 4 bases and the V segment lost 5 bases, leaving 11 bases of the junction unmatched. CDR3 sequence reads: CASRFLAGTSYNEQFF. The CDR3 coding sequence is TGTGCCAGCAGGTTTTTAGCGGGGACGTCATACAATGAGCAGTTCTTC.

This clonotype was seen a handful of times. This chain joins TRBV9 and TRBJ1-1; 11 bases match TRBD1. The V segment lost 3 bases and the J segment 0 bases; nucleotides outside the gene matches: 13. The CDR3 totals 19 residues. Germline CDR1 SGDLS, CDR2 YYNGEE. In DNA, the CDR3 is TGTGCCAGCAGCGGAGGGACAGGGGGGGTCTCCGTCATGAACACTGAAGCTTTCTTT. Amino acid sequence: CASSGGTGGVSVMNTEAFF.

Ten or more counts support this clonotype. This rearrangement joins TRBV29-1 to TRBJ2-1; 10 positions agree with TRBD1. The J segment lost 4 bases and the V segment lost 3 bases, leaving 0 bases of the junction unmatched. CDR1 is SQVTM, CDR2 ANQGSEA, per germline. The length of the CDR3 is 13 residues. Written as DNA, the CDR3 is TGCAGCGTTGAGGACAGGGGGTACAATGAGCAGTTCTTC. It yields the protein CSVEDRGYNEQFF.

V is TRBV15 and J is TRBJ1-1; D is uncertain. The V gene lost 2 bases and the J gene lost 1 base, with 11 bases spanning the gap. This CDR3 spans 15 amino acids. The germline CDR1 and CDR2 sequences are LNHNV and YYDKDF (reference sequence). CDR3 sequence: CATSRLPSENTEAFF. The CDR3 nucleotides read TGTGCCACCAGCAGACTCCCATCAGAGAACACTGAAGCTTTCTTT.